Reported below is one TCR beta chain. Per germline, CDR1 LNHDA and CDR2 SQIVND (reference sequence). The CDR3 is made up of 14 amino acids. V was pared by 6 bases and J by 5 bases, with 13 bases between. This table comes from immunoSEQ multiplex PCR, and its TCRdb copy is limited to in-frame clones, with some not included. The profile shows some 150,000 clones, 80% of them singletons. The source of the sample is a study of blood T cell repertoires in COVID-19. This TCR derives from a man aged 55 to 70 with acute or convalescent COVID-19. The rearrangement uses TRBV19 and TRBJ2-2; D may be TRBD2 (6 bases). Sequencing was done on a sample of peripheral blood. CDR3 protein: CASRRVGGTGELFF. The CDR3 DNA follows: TGTGCCAGTAGAAGAGTAGGAGGGACCGGGGAGCTGTTTTTT.